This T cell receptor (beta chain) was recovered during a study of cytomegalovirus exposure and HLA in healthy donors. This clone was detected only a few times. Looked up from germline, CDR1 is SQVTM and CDR2 is ANQGSEA. The CDR3 has 13 residues. Losses at the gene ends were 6 bases for V and 8 bases for J; bases not matched to a gene: 10. Use of 60 Vbeta and 13 Jbeta primers characterized the PCR. Here immunoSEQ multiplex PCR was the method, and the copy in TCRdb shows in-frame clones only, minus some. The sample gives under 200,000 clones, around 77% of which show up once; 2% to 2.5% is in the top ten.

This TCR was recovered from a man aged 55 to 70 in good health and CMV-seronegative. This chain connects TRBV29-1 to TRBJ1-2, with 9 bases fitting TRBD1. The specimen sequenced was PBMCs. The CDR3 nucleotides read TGCAGCGTACTTACTACAGGGGGCGCAGGCTACACCTTC. Translating gives CSVLTTGGAGYTF.